Sequencing of this T cell receptor (beta chain) was carried out in a study of T cell responses to AZD1222 COVID-19 vaccine. Study-level results: In the spike-specific TCR repertoire, nearly half reportedly target unmutated variant regions. Baseline seropositivity characterized only a handful of AZD1222 recipients.

This clone was detected once. Its antigen remains unknown. CDR1 and CDR2 from the germline V gene are SEHNR and FQNEAQ (reference sequence). CDR3 size: 16 residues. V was shortened by 2 bases and J by 0 bases, with 8 bases between the two germline ends. The method was immunoSEQ multiplex PCR; TCRdb's version includes in-frame clones alone and lacks a portion of them. Here the sample spans some 49,000 clones, approximately 90% being singletons. The receptor's source is an adult who received the AZD1222 COVID-19 vaccine. The source material was peripheral blood, sampled 28 days after the second AZD1222 dose. V and J are TRBV7-9 and TRBJ1-6; D ambiguous. CDR3 nucleotide sequence: TGTGCCAGCAGCTTAATACCGAGCTCCTATAATTCACCCCTCCACTTT. Its protein is CASSLIPSSYNSPLHF.